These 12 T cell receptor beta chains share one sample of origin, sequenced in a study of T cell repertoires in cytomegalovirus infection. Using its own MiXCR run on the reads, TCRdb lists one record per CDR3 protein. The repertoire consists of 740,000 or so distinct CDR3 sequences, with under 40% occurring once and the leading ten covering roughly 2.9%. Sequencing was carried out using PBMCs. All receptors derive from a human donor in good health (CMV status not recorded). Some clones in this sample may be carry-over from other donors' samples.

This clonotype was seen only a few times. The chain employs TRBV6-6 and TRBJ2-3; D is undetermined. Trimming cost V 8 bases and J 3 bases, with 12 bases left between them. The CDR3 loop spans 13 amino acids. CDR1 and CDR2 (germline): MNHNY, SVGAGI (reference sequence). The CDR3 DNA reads TGTGCCAGCCGCTCGTTGGGGACAGATACGCAGTATTTT. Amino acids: CASRSLGTDTQYF.

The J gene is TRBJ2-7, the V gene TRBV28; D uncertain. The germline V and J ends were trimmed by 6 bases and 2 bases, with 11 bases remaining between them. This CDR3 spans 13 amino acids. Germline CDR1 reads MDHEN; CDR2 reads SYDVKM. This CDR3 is CASRPIGTYEQYF. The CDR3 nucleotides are TGTGCCAGCAGACCGATCGGAACCTACGAGCAGTACTTC.

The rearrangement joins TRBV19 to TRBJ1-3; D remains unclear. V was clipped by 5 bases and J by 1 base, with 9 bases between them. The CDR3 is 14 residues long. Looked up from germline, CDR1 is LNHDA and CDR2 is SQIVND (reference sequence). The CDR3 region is CASSPSDSGNTIYF. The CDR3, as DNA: TGTGCCAGTAGTCCATCAGATTCTGGAAACACCATATATTTT.

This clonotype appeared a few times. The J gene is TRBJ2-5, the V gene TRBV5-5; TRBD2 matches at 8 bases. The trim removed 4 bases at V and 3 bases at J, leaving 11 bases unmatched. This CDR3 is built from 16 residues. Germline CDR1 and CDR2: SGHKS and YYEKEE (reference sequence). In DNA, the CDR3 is TGTGCCAGCAGCCCCTGGGCGGGGGGTGCTAAAGAGACCCAGTACTTC. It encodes CASSPWAGGAKETQYF.

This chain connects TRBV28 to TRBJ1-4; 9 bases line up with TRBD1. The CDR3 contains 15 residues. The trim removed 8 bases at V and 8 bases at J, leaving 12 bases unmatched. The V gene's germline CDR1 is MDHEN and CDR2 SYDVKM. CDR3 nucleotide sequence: TGTGCCAGCGAAGTACAGGGGGCTGTAGGGGAAAAACTGTTTTTT. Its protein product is CASEVQGAVGEKLFF.

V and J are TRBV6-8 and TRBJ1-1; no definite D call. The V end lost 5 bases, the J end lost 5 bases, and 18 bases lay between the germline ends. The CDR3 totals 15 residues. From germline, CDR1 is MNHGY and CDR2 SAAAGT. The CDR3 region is CASSLTGGSWTEAFF. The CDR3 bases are TGTGCCAGCAGTCTTACGGGTGGGTCGTGGACTGAAGCTTTCTTT.

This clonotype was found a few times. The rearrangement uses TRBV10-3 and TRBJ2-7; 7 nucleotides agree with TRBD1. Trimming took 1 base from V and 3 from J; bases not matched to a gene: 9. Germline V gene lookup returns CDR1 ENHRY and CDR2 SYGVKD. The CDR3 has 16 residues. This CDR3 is CAISEYLDRLDYEQYF. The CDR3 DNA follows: TGTGCCATCAGTGAGTATTTGGACAGGTTGGACTACGAGCAGTACTTC.

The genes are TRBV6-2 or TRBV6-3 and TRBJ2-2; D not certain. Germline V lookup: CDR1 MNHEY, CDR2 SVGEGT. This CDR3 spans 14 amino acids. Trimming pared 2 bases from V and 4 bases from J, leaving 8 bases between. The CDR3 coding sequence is TGTGCCAGCAGTTACCGCCCAGTCACCGGGGAGCTGTTTTTT. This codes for CASSYRPVTGELFF.

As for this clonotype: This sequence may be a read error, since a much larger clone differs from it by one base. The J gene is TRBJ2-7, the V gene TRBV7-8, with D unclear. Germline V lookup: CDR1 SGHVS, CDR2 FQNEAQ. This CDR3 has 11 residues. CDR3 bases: TGTGACAGTACTGGGGAATACGAGCAGTACTTC. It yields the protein CDSTGEYEQYF.

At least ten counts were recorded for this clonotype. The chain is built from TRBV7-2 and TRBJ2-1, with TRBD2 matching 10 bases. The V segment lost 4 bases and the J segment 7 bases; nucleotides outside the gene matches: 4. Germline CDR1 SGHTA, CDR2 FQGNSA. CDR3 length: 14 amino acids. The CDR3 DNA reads TGTGCCAGCAGCTACCTGACTAGCGGGAATGAGCAGTTCTTC. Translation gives CASSYLTSGNEQFF.

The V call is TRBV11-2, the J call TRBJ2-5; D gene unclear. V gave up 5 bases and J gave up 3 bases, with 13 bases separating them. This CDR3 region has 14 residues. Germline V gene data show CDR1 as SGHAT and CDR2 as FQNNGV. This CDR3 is CASSPPEIEETQYF. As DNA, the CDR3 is TGTGCCAGCAGCCCGCCCGAAATAGAAGAGACCCAGTACTTC. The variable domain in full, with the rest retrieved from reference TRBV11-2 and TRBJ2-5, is EAGVAQSPRYKIIEKRQSVAFWCNPISGHATLYWYQQILGQGPKLLIQFQNNGVVDDSQLPKDRFSAERLKGVDSTLKIQPAKLEDSAVYLCASSPPEIEETQYFGPGTRLLVL.

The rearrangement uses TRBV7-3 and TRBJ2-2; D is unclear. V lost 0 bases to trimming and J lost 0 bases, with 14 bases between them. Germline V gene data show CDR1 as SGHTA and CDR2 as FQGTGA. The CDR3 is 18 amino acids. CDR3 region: CASSLTGRTIANTGELFF. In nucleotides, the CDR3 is TGTGCCAGCAGCTTAACCGGCCGAACGATAGCGAACACCGGGGAGCTGTTTTTT.